A selection of T cell receptor beta chains follows, all from one sample in a study of OX40 agonist ivuxolimab in advanced cancers. Assay used: immunoSEQ multiplex PCR; TCRdb lists only in-frame clones, some missing. The sample has under 100,000 clones; around 90% are singletons. This specimen was CD4+ or CD8+ T cells sorted from blood, taken in a trial of the OX40 agonist ivuxolimab. The receptor set was obtained from an adult with an advanced solid tumor such as melanoma, head and neck, liver or kidney cancer. Both conserved end residues are part of each CDR3. D genes are given only for firm matches. Expanded clones get a size class; other rows say once, few or many, or leave the size out.

D: -
size: -
V: TRBV5-1
J: TRBJ2-5
DNA: TGCGCCAGCAGCGACTCCGGGTGGAAGGGGACCCAGTACTTC
CDR3: CASSDSGWKGTQYF

D: -
size: -
V: TRBV27
J: TRBJ1-1
DNA: TGTGCCAGCAGTTTTGAGGGTTTAAACACTGAAGCTTTCTTT
CDR3: CASSFEGLNTEAFF

D: -
size: -
V: TRBV27
J: TRBJ1-3
DNA: TGTGCCAGCAGTTCTAGCCACACCCCGAACACCATATATTTT
CDR3: CASSSSHTPNTIYF

D: -
size: -
V: TRBV18
J: TRBJ1-1
DNA: TGTGCCAGCTCACTAGACAGACTAAACGCTGAAGCTTTCTTT
CDR3: CASSLDRLNAEAFF

D: TRBD2
size: once
V: TRBV10-1
J: TRBJ2-3
DNA: TGCGCCAGCAGTGAGGCCATAGCGGGAGCCGTCTCCCCCACAGATACGCAGTATTTT
CDR3: CASSEAIAGAVSPTDTQYF

D: -
size: -
V: TRBV10-2
J: TRBJ2-1
DNA: TGCGCCAGCTCATGGGAGAATGGTTACAATGAGCAGTTCTTC
CDR3: CASSWENGYNEQFF

D: -
size: -
V: TRBV29-1
J: TRBJ1-1
DNA: TGCAGCGTTGAGATCCAGCAGAACACTGAAGCTTTCTTT
CDR3: CSVEIQQNTEAFF

D: TRBD2
size: -
V: TRBV29-1
J: TRBJ2-3
DNA: TGCAGCGGTAAAGCGGGATCCGATACGCAGTATTTT
CDR3: CSGKAGSDTQYF

D: TRBD2
size: -
V: TRBV25-1
J: TRBJ2-5
DNA: TGTGCCAGCAGCCCGGGACTAGCGGGCATACTTCAAGAGACCCAGTACTTC
CDR3: CASSPGLAGILQETQYF

D: -
size: -
V: TRBV19
J: TRBJ1-5
DNA: TGTGCCTCCCAGGAAACCGTAAATCAGCCCCAGCATTTT
CDR3: CASQETVNQPQHF

D: -
size: -
V: TRBV19
J: TRBJ2-1
DNA: TGTGCCAGTAGAATAAACCCAGGTTCCAACTACAATGAGCAGTTCTTC
CDR3: CASRINPGSNYNEQFF

D: -
size: once
V: TRBV5-1
J: TRBJ1-6
DNA: TGCGCCAGCAGCTTTGAGGGGCGGGATTCACCCCTCCACTTT
CDR3: CASSFEGRDSPLHF

D: TRBD1
size: -
V: TRBV5-1
J: TRBJ2-1
DNA: TGCGCCAGCAGCTACACAGGGGACCCCTACAATGAGCAGTTCTTC
CDR3: CASSYTGDPYNEQFF

D: TRBD1
size: few
V: TRBV27
J: TRBJ1-2
DNA: TGTGCCAGCAGCCCTCTGGACAGGGCGTGGGTCTTC
CDR3: CASSPLDRAWVF

D: -
size: -
V: TRBV7-6
J: TRBJ1-2
DNA: TGTGCCAGCAGCTATCCAGGGGCGGATGGCTACACCTTC
CDR3: CASSYPGADGYTF

D: TRBD2
size: -
V: TRBV6-5
J: TRBJ2-7
DNA: TGTGCCAGCAGTTCAGGACTAGCGGGCTACGAGCAGTACTTC
CDR3: CASSSGLAGYEQYF

D: -
size: -
V: TRBV2
J: TRBJ1-2
DNA: TGTGCCAGCAGCCCCTCCCTTGACTATGGCTACACCTTC
CDR3: CASSPSLDYGYTF

D: -
size: -
V: TRBV25-1
J: TRBJ1-3
DNA: TGTGCCAGCAGTGATGGAAACACCATATATTTT
CDR3: CASSDGNTIYF

D: -
size: -
V: TRBV5-6
J: TRBJ2-3
DNA: TGTGCCAGCAGCTTGTTGGGGCAGGCACCCGCAGATACGCAGTATTTT
CDR3: CASSLLGQAPADTQYF

D: -
size: -
V: TRBV5-5
J: TRBJ1-1
DNA: TGTGCCAGCAGCTATGGTGGGGGGCTCAGCACTGAAGCTTTCTTT
CDR3: CASSYGGGLSTEAFF

D: -
size: few
V: TRBV11-1
J: TRBJ2-1
DNA: TGTGCCAGCAGCTTAGGAGGGGGGTTCTACAATGAGCAGTTCTTC
CDR3: CASSLGGGFYNEQFF

D: -
size: few
V: TRBV9
J: TRBJ1-2
DNA: TGTGCCAGCAGCGTTAACTATGGCTACACCTTC
CDR3: CASSVNYGYTF

D: TRBD2
size: -
V: TRBV30
J: TRBJ2-3
DNA: TGTGCCTGTTTCTCTAGCGGGAGGGTCACAGATACGCAGTATTTT
CDR3: CACFSSGRVTDTQYF

D: -
size: -
V: TRBV6-1
J: TRBJ1-1
DNA: TGTGCCAGCAGTGTCACAGCGAACACTGAAGCTTTCTTT
CDR3: CASSVTANTEAFF

D: -
size: -
V: TRBV6-6
J: TRBJ1-5
DNA: TGTGCCAGCAGTTGGGGGCCCAATCAGCCCCAGCATTTT
CDR3: CASSWGPNQPQHF

D: -
size: few
V: TRBV2
J: TRBJ1-2
DNA: TGTGCCAGCAACGACCCCACGGAGAACTATGGCTACACCTTC
CDR3: CASNDPTENYGYTF

D: -
size: -
V: TRBV19
J: TRBJ2-7
DNA: TGTGCCAGTAGTATAGGGACCCAGGTCCATCTGGAGCAGTACTTC
CDR3: CASSIGTQVHLEQYF

D: TRBD1
size: -
V: TRBV2
J: TRBJ2-5
DNA: TGTGCCAGCAGTGGGACAGGGGGTGGAGAGACCCAGTACTTC
CDR3: CASSGTGGGETQYF

D: -
size: -
V: TRBV5-5
J: TRBJ1-4
DNA: TGTGCCAGCAGATCCACCCGGGACACACCTAATGAAAAACTGTTTTTT
CDR3: CASRSTRDTPNEKLFF

D: -
size: -
V: TRBV6-6
J: TRBJ1-2
DNA: TGTGCCAGCAGTTACTCGGGCGGTGAGGATGGCTACACCTTC
CDR3: CASSYSGGEDGYTF

D: -
size: -
V: TRBV6-5
J: TRBJ1-2
DNA: TGTGCCAGCAGTGAAGTTGGTGGCTACACCTTC
CDR3: CASSEVGGYTF

D: TRBD1
size: -
V: TRBV30
J: TRBJ1-5
DNA: TGTGCCTGTTCGGGACAGGGCCTTCAGCCCCAGCATTTT
CDR3: CACSGQGLQPQHF

D: TRBD1
size: -
V: TRBV7-9
J: TRBJ1-3
DNA: TGTGCCAGCAGCTCGAGGGGTGGGACAGGGGCTTCTGGAAACACCATATATTTT
CDR3: CASSSRGGTGASGNTIYF

D: -
size: -
V: TRBV7-8
J: TRBJ1-6
DNA: TGTGCCAGCAGCTTAGGAGAGGGTAGGGATTCACCCCTCCACTTT
CDR3: CASSLGEGRDSPLHF

D: -
size: -
V: TRBV5-1
J: TRBJ2-1
DNA: TGCGCCAGCAGCTTTTCAGGTGGAAATGAGCAGTTCTTC
CDR3: CASSFSGGNEQFF

D: -
size: -
V: TRBV7-3
J: TRBJ2-1
DNA: TGTGCCAGCAGCCCGGGCGGGGCCCCCTCCTACAATGAGCAGTTCTTC
CDR3: CASSPGGAPSYNEQFF

D: -
size: once
V: TRBV27
J: TRBJ2-7
DNA: TGTGCCAGCAGCTACCAGCGATCCCACGAGCAGTACTTC
CDR3: CASSYQRSHEQYF

D: TRBD1
size: -
V: TRBV5-8
J: TRBJ1-4
DNA: TGTGCCAGCAGCTCTGGACAGGGGGCGCTGAAGGAAAAACTGTTTTTT
CDR3: CASSSGQGALKEKLFF

D: TRBD1
size: -
V: TRBV5-1
J: TRBJ2-5
DNA: TGCGCCAGCAGCTTTTCAGGGGGCTTGAGGCAAGAGACCCAGTACTTC
CDR3: CASSFSGGLRQETQYF

D: -
size: -
V: TRBV10-3
J: TRBJ1-1
DNA: TGTGCCATCAGTGAGGGACTGGACACTGAAGCTTTCTTT
CDR3: CAISEGLDTEAFF

D: TRBD2
size: -
V: TRBV6-6
J: TRBJ2-7
DNA: TGTGCCAGCAGTCTAGCGGGTGGTATGATCGAGCAGTACTTC
CDR3: CASSLAGGMIEQYF

D: -
size: -
V: TRBV19
J: TRBJ2-7
DNA: TGTGCCAGTACCGACCCGGTGGGACAAAAGCAGTACTTC
CDR3: CASTDPVGQKQYF

D: -
size: -
V: TRBV9
J: TRBJ1-3
DNA: TGTGCCAGCAGCGCTTCACCTCAGGGGAGCTCTGGAAACACCATATATTTT
CDR3: CASSASPQGSSGNTIYF

D: TRBD1
size: -
V: TRBV10-3
J: TRBJ2-2
DNA: TGTGCCATCAATGAAGGGACAGGGGGACCCCGGGAGCTGTTTTTT
CDR3: CAINEGTGGPRELFF

D: -
size: -
V: TRBV5-1
J: TRBJ2-7
DNA: TGCGCCAGCAGACTCTCCGGGAGTATCTACGAGCAGTACTTC
CDR3: CASRLSGSIYEQYF

D: -
size: -
V: TRBV4-2
J: TRBJ1-1
DNA: TGTGCCAGCAGCCAAGGTAGGGGCTCGAACACTGAAGCTTTCTTT
CDR3: CASSQGRGSNTEAFF

D: TRBD1
size: -
V: TRBV6-5
J: TRBJ1-1
DNA: TGTGCCAGCAGCCAGGGACAGGGGAGCACTGAAGCTTTCTTT
CDR3: CASSQGQGSTEAFF

D: -
size: -
V: TRBV6-5
J: TRBJ1-2
DNA: TGTGCCAGCAGTTTCCTGCAGGGGAATGGCTACACCTTC
CDR3: CASSFLQGNGYTF

D: -
size: -
V: TRBV7-9
J: TRBJ1-5
DNA: TGTGCCAGCAGCCGGGACACCAATAGCAATCAGCCCCAGCATTTT
CDR3: CASSRDTNSNQPQHF

D: TRBD1
size: -
V: TRBV14
J: TRBJ2-2
DNA: TGTGCCAGCAGCCATCGGACAGGGACAGTAATTTCCGGGGAGCTGTTTTTT
CDR3: CASSHRTGTVISGELFF

D: -
size: -
V: TRBV6-5
J: TRBJ2-2
DNA: TGTGCCAGCAGTTACGAGTCGTCCCGGAACACCGGGGAGCTGTTTTTT
CDR3: CASSYESSRNTGELFF

D: -
size: -
V: TRBV30
J: TRBJ2-5
DNA: TGTGCCTGGAGTGATAGTCTAGAGACCCAGTACTTC
CDR3: CAWSDSLETQYF